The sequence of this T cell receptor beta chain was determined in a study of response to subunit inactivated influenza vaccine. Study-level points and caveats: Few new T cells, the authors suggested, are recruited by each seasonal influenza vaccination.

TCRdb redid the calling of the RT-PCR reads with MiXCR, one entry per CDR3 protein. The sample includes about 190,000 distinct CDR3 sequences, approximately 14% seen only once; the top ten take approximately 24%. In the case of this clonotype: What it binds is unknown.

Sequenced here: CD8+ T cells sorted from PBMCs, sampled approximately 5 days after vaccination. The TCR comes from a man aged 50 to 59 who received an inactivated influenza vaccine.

Here the CDR3 DNA reads TGTGCCAGCACCGAAACGGAGCGGGAGTACATTCAGTACTTC. Translation: CASTETEREYIQYF. V is TRBV6-2 or TRBV6-3 and J is TRBJ2-4; 8 bases agree with TRBD2. Germline V gene lookup returns CDR1 MNHEY and CDR2 SVGEGT. Germline trimming cut 7 bases from V and 8 bases from J; bases unmatched to any gene: 10. The CDR3 sequence is 14 residues long.